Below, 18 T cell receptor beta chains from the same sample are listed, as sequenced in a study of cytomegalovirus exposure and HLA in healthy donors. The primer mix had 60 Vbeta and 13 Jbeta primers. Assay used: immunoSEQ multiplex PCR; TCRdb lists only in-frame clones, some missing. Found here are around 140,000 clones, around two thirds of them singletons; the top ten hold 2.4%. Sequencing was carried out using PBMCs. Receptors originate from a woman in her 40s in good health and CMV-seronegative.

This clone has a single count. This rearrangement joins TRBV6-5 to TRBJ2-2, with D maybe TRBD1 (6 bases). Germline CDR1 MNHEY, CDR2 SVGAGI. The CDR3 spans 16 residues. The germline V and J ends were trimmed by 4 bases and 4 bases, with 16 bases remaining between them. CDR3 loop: CASSSNLNRATGELFF. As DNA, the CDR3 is TGTGCCAGCAGTTCCAACTTAAACAGGGCCACCGGGGAGCTGTTTTTT.

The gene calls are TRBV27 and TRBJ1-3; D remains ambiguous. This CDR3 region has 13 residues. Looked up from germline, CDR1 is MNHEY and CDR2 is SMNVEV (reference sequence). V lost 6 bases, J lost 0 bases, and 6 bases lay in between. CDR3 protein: CASSSVSGNTIYF. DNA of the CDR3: TGTGCCAGCAGCTCAGTCTCTGGAAACACCATATATTTT.

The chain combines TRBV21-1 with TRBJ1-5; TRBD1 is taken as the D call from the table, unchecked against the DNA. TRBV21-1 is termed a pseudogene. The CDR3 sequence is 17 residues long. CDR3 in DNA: TGTGCCAGTCCTATTCCTGGGGCAGGGGGGAGCAATCAGCCCCAGCATTTT. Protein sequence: CASPIPGAGGSNQPQHF.

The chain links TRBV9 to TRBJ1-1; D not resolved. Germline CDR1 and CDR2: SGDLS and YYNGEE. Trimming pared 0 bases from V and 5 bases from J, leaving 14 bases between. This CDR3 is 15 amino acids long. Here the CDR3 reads CASSVDPAVGTEAFF. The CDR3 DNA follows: TGTGCCAGCAGCGTAGATCCAGCGGTGGGTACTGAAGCTTTCTTT.

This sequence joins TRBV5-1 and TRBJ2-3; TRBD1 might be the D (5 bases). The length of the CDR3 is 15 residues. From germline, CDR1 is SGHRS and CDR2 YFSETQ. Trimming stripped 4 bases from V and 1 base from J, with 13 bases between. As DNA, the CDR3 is TGCGCCAGCAGCCCATCAGGGCCACGCACAGATACGCAGTATTTT. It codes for CASSPSGPRTDTQYF.

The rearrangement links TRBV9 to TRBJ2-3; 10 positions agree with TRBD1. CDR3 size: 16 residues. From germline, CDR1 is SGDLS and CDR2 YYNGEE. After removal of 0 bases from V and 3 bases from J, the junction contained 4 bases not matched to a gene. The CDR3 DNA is TGTGCCAGCAGCGTAGAATTGGGACAGGGGACAGATACGCAGTATTTT. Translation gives CASSVELGQGTDTQYF.

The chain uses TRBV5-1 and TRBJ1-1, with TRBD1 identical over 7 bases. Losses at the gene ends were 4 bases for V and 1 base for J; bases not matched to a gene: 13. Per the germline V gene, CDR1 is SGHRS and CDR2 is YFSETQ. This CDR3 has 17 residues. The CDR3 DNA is TGCGCCAGCAGCGTTGGCCCCTCCACAGGGGCGAACACTGAAGCTTTCTTT. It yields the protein CASSVGPSTGANTEAFF.

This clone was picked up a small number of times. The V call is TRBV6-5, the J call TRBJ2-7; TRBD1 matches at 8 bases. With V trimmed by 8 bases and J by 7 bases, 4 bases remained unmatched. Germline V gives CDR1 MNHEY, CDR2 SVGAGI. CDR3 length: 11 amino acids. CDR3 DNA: TGTGCCAGCCGGACAGGGAATGAGCAGTACTTC. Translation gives CASRTGNEQYF.

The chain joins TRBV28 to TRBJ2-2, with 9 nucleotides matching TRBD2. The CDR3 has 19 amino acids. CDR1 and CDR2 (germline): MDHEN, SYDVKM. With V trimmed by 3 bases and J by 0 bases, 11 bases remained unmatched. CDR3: CASSFLGGGVTTNTGELFF. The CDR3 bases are TGTGCCAGCAGTTTTTTGGGCGGGGGGGTAACAACGAACACCGGGGAGCTGTTTTTT.

The CDR3 DNA reads TGCGCCAGCAGCCCCCGGGGGGCAGATACGCAGTATTTT. Protein: CASSPRGADTQYF. The chain carries TRBV4-1 and TRBJ2-3; 7 nucleotides match TRBD2. V was clipped by 4 bases and J by 4 bases; unmatched bases: 2. The V gene's germline CDR1 is MGHRA and CDR2 YSYEKL. The CDR3 consists of 13 residues.

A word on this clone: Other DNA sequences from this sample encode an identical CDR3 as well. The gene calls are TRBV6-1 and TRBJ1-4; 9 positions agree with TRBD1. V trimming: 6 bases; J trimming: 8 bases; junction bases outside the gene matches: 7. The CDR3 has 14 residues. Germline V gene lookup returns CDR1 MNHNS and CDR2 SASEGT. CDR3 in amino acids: CASRVGQGKEKLFF. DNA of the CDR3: TGTGCCAGCAGGGTTGGACAGGGGAAAGAAAAACTGTTTTTT.

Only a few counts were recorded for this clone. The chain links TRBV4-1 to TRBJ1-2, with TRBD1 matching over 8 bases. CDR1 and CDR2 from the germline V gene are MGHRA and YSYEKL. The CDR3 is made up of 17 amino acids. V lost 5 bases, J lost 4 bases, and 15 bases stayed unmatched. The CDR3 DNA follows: TGCGCCAGCAGCTCCCTCTTTTTCCGACAGGGGAGCTATGGCTACACCTTC. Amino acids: CASSSLFFRQGSYGYTF.

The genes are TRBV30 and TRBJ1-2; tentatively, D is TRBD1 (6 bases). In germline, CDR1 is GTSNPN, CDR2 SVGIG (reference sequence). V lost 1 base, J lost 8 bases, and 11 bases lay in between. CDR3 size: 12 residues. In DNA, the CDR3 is TGTGCCTGGAGTGCGAACAGGGACGGCTACACCTTC. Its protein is CAWSANRDGYTF. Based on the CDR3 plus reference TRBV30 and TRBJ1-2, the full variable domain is SQTIHQWPATLVQPVGSPLSLECTVEGTSNPNLYWYRQAAGRGLQLLFYSVGIGQISSEVPQNLSASRPQDRQFILSSKKLLLSDSGFYLCAWSANRDGYTFGSGTRLTVV.

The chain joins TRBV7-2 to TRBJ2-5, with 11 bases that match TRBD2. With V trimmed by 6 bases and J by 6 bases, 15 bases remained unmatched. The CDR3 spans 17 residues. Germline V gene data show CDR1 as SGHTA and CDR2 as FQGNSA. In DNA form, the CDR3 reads TGTGCCAGCAGTCCAACTAGCGGGGGCCTCCCGGTGAAGACCCAGTACTTC. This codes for CASSPTSGGLPVKTQYF. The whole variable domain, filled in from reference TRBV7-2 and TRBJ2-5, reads GAGVSQSPSNKVTEKGKDVELRCDPISGHTALYWYRQSLGQGLEFLIYFQGNSAPDKSGLPSDRFSAERTGGSVSTLTIQRTQQEDSAVYLCASSPTSGGLPVKTQYFGPGTRLLVL.

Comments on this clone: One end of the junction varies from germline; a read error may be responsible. This CDR3 reads CAGSGTALNEKLFF. The CDR3, as DNA: TGTGCCGGCAGCGGGACAGCCCTAAATGAAAAACTGTTTTTT. The chain uses TRBV6-5 and TRBJ1-4; 7 nucleotides line up with TRBD1. The germline CDR1 and CDR2 sequences are MNHEY and SVGAGI. The CDR3 spans 14 residues.

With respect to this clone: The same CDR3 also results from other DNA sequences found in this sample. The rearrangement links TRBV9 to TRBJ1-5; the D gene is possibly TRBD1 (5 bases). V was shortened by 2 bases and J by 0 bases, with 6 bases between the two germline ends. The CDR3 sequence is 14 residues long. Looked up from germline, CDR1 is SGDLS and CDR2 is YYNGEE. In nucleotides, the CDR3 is TGTGCCAGCAGCGTCGGGGGTAGCAATCAGCCCCAGCATTTT. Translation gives CASSVGGSNQPQHF.

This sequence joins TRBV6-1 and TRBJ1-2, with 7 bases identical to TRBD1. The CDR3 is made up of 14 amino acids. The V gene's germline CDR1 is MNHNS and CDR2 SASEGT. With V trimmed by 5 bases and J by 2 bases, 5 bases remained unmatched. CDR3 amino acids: CASSQTQGNYGYTF. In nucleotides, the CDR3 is TGTGCCAGCAGTCAGACACAGGGGAACTATGGCTACACCTTC.

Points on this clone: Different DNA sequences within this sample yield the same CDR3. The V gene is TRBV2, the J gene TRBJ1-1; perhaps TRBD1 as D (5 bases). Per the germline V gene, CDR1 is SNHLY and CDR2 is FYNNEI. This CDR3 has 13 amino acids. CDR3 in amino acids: CAGASPMNTEAFF. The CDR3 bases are TGTGCAGGGGCCTCACCCATGAACACTGAAGCTTTCTTT. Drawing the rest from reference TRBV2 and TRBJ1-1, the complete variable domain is EPEVTQTPSHQVTQMGQEVILRCVPISNHLYFYWYRQILGQKVEFLVSFYNNEISEKSEIFDDQFSVERPDGSNFTLKIRSTKLEDSAMYFCAGASPMNTEAFFGQGTRLTVV.